Below are 29 T cell receptor beta chains sequenced from a single sample in a study of T cells in Graves' hyperthyroidism and ophthalmopathy. Amplification of TCR beta CDR3 regions was performed using RNA transcripts as template. The HTBI set primed first-round TCR CDR3 RT-PCR. Each CDR3 protein is one row after TCRdb ran MiXCR on the multiplex PCR reads. The table lists more than 300,000 distinct CDR3 sequences, approximately 18% of them singletons. Sequenced material: blood. The source is a woman under 40 with Graves' hyperthyroidism that later progressed to Graves' ophthalmopathy.

This clonotype was picked up a small number of times. The chain links TRBV4-1 to TRBJ1-1; TRBD1 matches at 12 bases. There are 17 residues in the CDR3. In germline, CDR1 is MGHRA, CDR2 YSYEKL. V dropped 0 bases and J dropped 7; count of bases not matched to a gene: 9. The CDR3 here is CASSQDGTGGAGDEAFF. The CDR3 bases are TGCGCCAGCAGCCAAGATGGGACAGGGGGCGCGGGAGATGAAGCTTTCTTT.

This clonotype was seen only a few times. The CDR3 coding sequence is TGTGCCAGCAGTACTCCACCCGGGGGGGTATATGCAACTAATGAAAAACTGTTTTTT. Translating it yields CASSTPPGGVYATNEKLFF. The V and J genes are TRBV28 and TRBJ1-4; tentative D call: TRBD1 (5 bases). Trimming pared 5 bases from V and 0 bases from J, leaving 22 bases between. The CDR3 runs 19 residues. CDR1 MDHEN and CDR2 SYDVKM come from the germline V gene.

This clonotype was seen at least ten times. The J gene is TRBJ1-2, the V gene TRBV29-1; D is possibly TRBD1 (5 bases). Germline V gene data show CDR1 as SQVTM and CDR2 as ANQGSEA. V lost 3 bases and J lost 3, with 14 bases in between. The CDR3 is 14 residues long. CDR3 loop: CSVDGQGGDYGYTF. Written as DNA, the CDR3 is TGCAGCGTTGACGGGCAGGGTGGCGACTATGGCTACACCTTC.

This clonotype was observed many times. The chain has TRBV5-6 and TRBJ2-1, with TRBD2 matching over 10 bases. Germline CDR1 is SGHDT and CDR2 is YYEEEE. The CDR3 runs 17 residues. V was pared by 4 bases and J by 1 base, with 8 bases of the junction left unmatched. CDR3 residues: CASSPKPGLASYNEQFF. Here the CDR3 DNA reads TGTGCCAGCAGCCCTAAACCGGGACTAGCGTCCTACAATGAGCAGTTCTTC.

This clonotype was seen a few times. This may stem from a read error, because a much larger clone lies one nucleotide away. The chain employs TRBV11-2 and TRBJ2-7, with 9 bases that match TRBD2. Germline CDR1 reads SGHAT; CDR2 reads FQNNGV. Germline trimming cut 4 bases from V and 6 bases from J; bases unmatched to any gene: 13. The length of the CDR3 is 16 residues. CDR3 protein: CASSSRRAGGAFEQYF. The CDR3 DNA reads as TGTGCCAGCAGCTCCCGCCGGGCGGGGGGGGCCTTCGAGCAGTACTTC.

This clonotype occurred many times. This chain connects TRBV7-9 to TRBJ2-7; 12 positions agree with TRBD2. Germline values: CDR1 SEHNR, CDR2 FQNEAQ (reference sequence). V trimming: 4 bases; J trimming: 3 bases; junction bases outside the gene matches: 7. The CDR3 totals 16 residues. As DNA, the CDR3 is TGTGCCAGCAGCTCGAGCCTAGCGGGAGGGCTCTACGAGCAGTACTTC. The encoded protein is CASSSSLAGGLYEQYF. Complete variable domain (other parts from reference TRBV7-9 and TRBJ2-7): DTGVSQNPRHKITKRGQNVTFRCDPISEHNRLYWYRQTLGQGPEFLTYFQNEAQLEKSRLLSDRFSAERPKGSFSTLEIQRTEQGDSAMYLCASSSSLAGGLYEQYFGPGTRLTVT.

This clonotype was seen a few times. The rearrangement links TRBV7-8 to TRBJ1-3; TRBD1 matches 7 bases. This CDR3 comprises 15 residues. V dropped 5 bases and J dropped 3; count of bases not matched to a gene: 7. Germline values: CDR1 SGHVS, CDR2 FQNEAQ. The CDR3 bases are TGTGCCAGCAGCCCCAACAGGGGTGGTGGAAACACCATATATTTT. This encodes CASSPNRGGGNTIYF.

This clonotype was seen a handful of times. This chain joins TRBV5-1 and TRBJ2-7; D unclear. CDR3 length: 14 amino acids. CDR1 is SGHRS and CDR2 is YFSETQ in the germline V gene. Trimming shortened V by 0 bases and J by 6 bases, and 13 bases separated the two germline ends. CDR3 protein: CASSLEGSGAEQYF. CDR3 DNA: TGCGCCAGCAGCTTGGAGGGCAGTGGTGCCGAGCAGTACTTC.

This clonotype has at least ten counts. V usage is TRBV11-2 and J usage is TRBJ1-4; D uncertain. Trimming stripped 1 base from V and 2 bases from J, with 11 bases between. The CDR3 sequence is 16 residues long. Germline-derived CDR1 and CDR2 are SGHAT and FQNNGV. The CDR3 DNA is TGTGCCAGCAGCTTAGGTATCTGGGCCACTAATGAAAAACTGTTTTTT. As protein: CASSLGIWATNEKLFF.

The chain carries TRBV28 and TRBJ2-7; TRBD2 matches at 10 bases. V was clipped by 8 bases and J by 2 bases; unmatched bases: 12. The CDR3 is 16 amino acids. CDR1 and CDR2 (germline): MDHEN, SYDVKM. CDR3 loop: CASEAKLAGITYEQYF. The CDR3 nucleotides read TGTGCCAGCGAGGCGAAACTAGCGGGAATCACCTACGAGCAGTACTTC.

V gene TRBV27 combines with J gene TRBJ1-6; D ambiguous. This CDR3 comprises 14 residues. Looked up from germline, CDR1 is MNHEY and CDR2 is SMNVEV (reference sequence). The V and J ends lost 7 bases and 16 bases respectively, with 23 bases between them. The CDR3 is CASTTKPGSSRLHF. The CDR3, as DNA: TGTGCCAGCACCACGAAACCGGGGTCCTCGCGTCTCCACTTT.

This clonotype was counted many times. The J gene is TRBJ2-1, the V gene TRBV28; D call uncertain. The CDR3 spans 12 residues. Germline V gives CDR1 MDHEN, CDR2 SYDVKM. Trimming left V 3 bases short and J 9 bases short, with 9 bases between. CDR3 nucleotide sequence: TGTGCCAGCAGTTTTGGAGCTCCTGAGCAGTTCTTC. It specifies CASSFGAPEQFF.

The sample holds many counts of this clonotype. The chain joins TRBV11-2 to TRBJ2-3; 14 nucleotides agree with TRBD2. The CDR3 is 20 residues long. The V segment lost 3 bases and the J segment 0 bases; nucleotides outside the gene matches: 11. Germline-derived CDR1 and CDR2 are SGHAT and FQNNGV. The CDR3: CASSLSTGTSGGTSTDTQYF. The CDR3 DNA reads as TGTGCCAGCAGCTTGTCAACCGGGACTAGCGGGGGAACTAGCACAGATACGCAGTATTTT.

This clonotype was found once. V and J are TRBV3-1 and TRBJ2-2; perhaps D is TRBD1 or TRBD2 (6 bases each). Per germline, CDR1 LGHDT and CDR2 YNNKEL (reference sequence). CDR3 size: 14 residues. Trimming cost V 6 bases and J 5 bases, with 13 bases left between them. CDR3 nucleotide sequence: TGTGCCAGCAGTACGCGGGACATAACCGGGGAGCTGTTTTTT. This sequence encodes CASSTRDITGELFF.

The DNA of the CDR3 is TGCAGCGTTTCAGGGGGTCCTCTCCACCACTATGGCTACACCTTC. This translates into CSVSGGPLHHYGYTF. The rearrangement links TRBV29-1 to TRBJ1-2, with 7 bases fitting TRBD1. The length of the CDR3 is 15 residues. From germline, CDR1 is SQVTM and CDR2 ANQGSEA. Germline trimming cut 5 bases from V and 3 bases from J; bases unmatched to any gene: 12.

This clonotype appeared a few times. The gene calls are TRBV4-1 and TRBJ2-3; 7 positions match TRBD2. CDR3 size: 17 residues. Germline V gives CDR1 MGHRA, CDR2 YSYEKL. The trim removed 3 bases at V and 2 bases at J, leaving 11 bases unmatched. The CDR3 DNA sequence: TGCGCCAGCAGCCATTCCGGGAGGCAAACTAACACAGATACGCAGTATTTT. Protein sequence: CASSHSGRQTNTDTQYF.

The rearrangement links TRBV2 to TRBJ2-7; tentative D call: TRBD1 (7 bases). The CDR3 runs to 15 residues. CDR1 is SNHLY and CDR2 is FYNNEI in the germline V gene. V was cut by 8 bases and J by 2 bases, with 19 bases left in between. The CDR3 DNA sequence: TGTGCCAGCGGCCAACGACAGGGAGGCGCCTACGAGCAGTACTTC. This translates into CASGQRQGGAYEQYF.

This clonotype was recorded many times. The chain has TRBV18 and TRBJ2-1, with D maybe TRBD2 (6 bases). V lost 1 base, J lost 6 bases, and 7 bases lay in between. The germline V gene encodes CDR1 KGHSH and CDR2 LQKENI. This CDR3 has 13 residues. The CDR3 DNA is TGTGCCAGCTCACCACGACTAGGCAATGAGCAGTTCTTC. Protein product: CASSPRLGNEQFF.

In its sample, this clonotype was seen many times. V is TRBV6-2 or TRBV6-3 and J is TRBJ2-5; TRBD1 is a possible D gene (5 bases). CDR3 length equals 15 residues. The V gene's germline CDR1 is MNHEY and CDR2 SVGEGT. The V gene lost 5 bases and the J gene lost 2 bases, with 15 bases spanning the gap. The CDR3 spells CASSNIQDTQETQYF. The CDR3 nucleotides read TGTGCCAGCAGTAACATCCAGGACACTCAAGAGACCCAGTACTTC.

This clonotype has ten or more counts. CDR3 residues: CSARSLNGLSTEAFF. As DNA, the CDR3 is TGCAGTGCTCGTTCACTTAATGGACTGAGCACTGAAGCTTTCTTT. The chain carries TRBV20-1 and TRBJ1-1; D unclear. The V and J ends lost 5 bases and 4 bases respectively, with 20 bases between them. CDR3 length: 15 residues. CDR1 is DFQATT, CDR2 SNEGSKA, per germline (reference sequence).

The V and J genes are TRBV28 and TRBJ1-5; weak D call: TRBD1 (5 bases). Trimming stripped 3 bases from V and 7 bases from J, with 13 bases between. Per the germline V gene, CDR1 is MDHEN and CDR2 is SYDVKM. The CDR3 runs 14 residues. The CDR3 region has the DNA TGTGCCAGCAGTTTCCAGGGCTTCGGGCAGCCCCAGCATTTT. This sequence encodes CASSFQGFGQPQHF.

This rearrangement joins TRBV20-1 to TRBJ2-7, with a tentative D call TRBD1 (5 bases). This CDR3 region has 16 residues. V gave up 5 bases and J gave up 0 bases, with 20 bases separating them. CDR1 and CDR2 (germline): DFQATT, SNEGSKA (reference sequence). CDR3 bases: TGCAGTGCTGTGGACACATTACAAGGGGACTCCTACGAGCAGTACTTC. Translated, it gives CSAVDTLQGDSYEQYF.

This clonotype turned up a few times. The chain joins TRBV28 to TRBJ2-7, with a weak D call TRBD1 (5 bases). The CDR3 is 13 residues long. The V end was cut by 5 bases, the J end by 5 bases, with 13 bases between. From germline, CDR1 is MDHEN and CDR2 SYDVKM. The CDR3: CASSPQGNHEQYF. CDR3 nucleotide sequence: TGTGCCAGCAGTCCGCAGGGAAACCACGAGCAGTACTTC.

The sample holds a few counts of this clonotype. This chain connects TRBV15 to TRBJ2-5; D is perhaps TRBD1 or TRBD2 (6 bases each). Germline CDR1 is LNHNV and CDR2 is YYDKDF (reference sequence). The CDR3 is 15 residues long. V lost 5 bases to trimming and J lost 2 bases, with 15 bases between them. The CDR3 loop reads CATSRRGLIQETQYF. The CDR3 bases are TGTGCCACCAGCCGCAGGGGACTGATACAAGAGACCCAGTACTTC. The full variable domain, with the rest looked up from reference TRBV15 and TRBJ2-5, is DAMVIQNPRYQVTQFGKPVTLSCSQTLNHNVMYWYQQKSSQAPKLLFHYYDKDFNNEADTPDNFQSRRPNTSFCFLDIRSPGLGDTAMYLCATSRRGLIQETQYFGPGTRLLVL.

This chain connects TRBV20-1 to TRBJ2-1, with D unresolved. This CDR3 has 14 amino acids. Between the trimmed V and J ends, which lost 5 bases and 2 bases, there was a span of 13 bases. The germline gives CDR1 DFQATT, CDR2 SNEGSKA (reference sequence). The CDR3 reads CSAEDPVTYNEQFF. Written as DNA, the CDR3 is TGCAGTGCTGAGGACCCGGTGACCTACAATGAGCAGTTCTTC.

The V gene is TRBV6-8, the J gene TRBJ1-5, with 8 bases lining up with TRBD1. CDR3 length: 19 amino acids. Germline lookup yields CDR1 MNHGY and CDR2 SAAAGT. Trimming took 6 bases from V and 2 from J; bases not matched to a gene: 18. The CDR3 loop is CASSYVTGQGSIGNQPQHF. For the CDR3, the DNA is TGTGCCAGCAGCTACGTAACTGGACAGGGTAGTATTGGCAATCAGCCCCAGCATTTT.

The sample holds many counts of this clonotype. This chain uses TRBV6-1 with TRBJ2-1, with a possible D match to TRBD2 (6 bases). The CDR3 covers 15 residues. Trimming pared 5 bases from V and 8 bases from J, leaving 19 bases between. The germline V gene encodes CDR1 MNHNS and CDR2 SASEGT. CDR3 sequence: CASSTRDSQTYEQFF. The CDR3 DNA is TGTGCCAGCAGTACCCGGGACTCCCAAACATATGAGCAGTTCTTC.

V usage is TRBV13 and J usage is TRBJ1-6; 7 bases fit TRBD1. CDR3 size: 16 residues. Germline V lookup: CDR1 PRHDT, CDR2 FYEKMQ (reference sequence). The V segment lost 5 bases and the J segment 4 bases; nucleotides outside the gene matches: 8. CDR3 coding DNA: TGTGCCAGCAGCGGAGCCGGACAGGAGTATAATTCACCCCTCCACTTT. It codes for CASSGAGQEYNSPLHF. Full variable domain (remainder filled in from reference TRBV13 and TRBJ1-6): AAGVIQSPRHLIKEKRETATLKCYPIPRHDTVYWYQQGPGQDPQFLISFYEKMQSDKGSIPDRFSAQQFSDYHSELNMSSLELGDSALYFCASSGAGQEYNSPLHFGNGTRLTVT.

This clonotype appeared many times. The J gene is TRBJ2-1, the V gene TRBV7-9; no clear D. The ends were cut back, 5 bases at V and 5 bases at J, with 4 bases in the middle. This CDR3 has 11 residues. Per germline, CDR1 SEHNR and CDR2 FQNEAQ (reference sequence). The CDR3 loop reads CASSQNNEQFF. CDR3 sequence (DNA): TGTGCCAGCAGCCAGAACAATGAGCAGTTCTTC.